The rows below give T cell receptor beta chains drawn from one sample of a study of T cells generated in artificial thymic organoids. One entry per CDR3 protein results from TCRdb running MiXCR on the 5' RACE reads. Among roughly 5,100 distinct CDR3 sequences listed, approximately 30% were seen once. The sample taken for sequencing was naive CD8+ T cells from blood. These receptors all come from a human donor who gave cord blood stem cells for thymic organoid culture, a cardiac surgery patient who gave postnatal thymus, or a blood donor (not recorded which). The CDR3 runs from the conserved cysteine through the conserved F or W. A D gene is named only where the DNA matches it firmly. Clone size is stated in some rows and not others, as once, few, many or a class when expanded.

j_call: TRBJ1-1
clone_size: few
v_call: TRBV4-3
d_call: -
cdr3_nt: TGCGCCAACAGCCCGGGGACTGCCGGGACTGAAGCTTTCTTT
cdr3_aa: CANSPGTAGTEAFF

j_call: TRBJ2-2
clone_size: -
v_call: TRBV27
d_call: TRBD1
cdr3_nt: TGTGCCAGCAGTTTAGACGGACAGGTTTACACCGGGGAGCTGTTTTTT
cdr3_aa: CASSLDGQVYTGELFF

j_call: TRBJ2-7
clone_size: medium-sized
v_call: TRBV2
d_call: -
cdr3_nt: TGTGCCAGCAGCGGGGAGTCCTACGAGCAGTACTTC
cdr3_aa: CASSGESYEQYF

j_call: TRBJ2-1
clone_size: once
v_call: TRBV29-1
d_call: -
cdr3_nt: TGCAGCGTTGAAATCCACAATGAGCAGTTCTTC
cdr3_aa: CSVEIHNEQFF

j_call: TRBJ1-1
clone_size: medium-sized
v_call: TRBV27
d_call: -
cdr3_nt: TGTGCCAGCAGTTTGCTGGGGGCGCGTACTGAAGCTTTCTTT
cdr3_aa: CASSLLGARTEAFF

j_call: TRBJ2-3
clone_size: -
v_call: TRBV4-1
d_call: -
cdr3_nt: TGCGCCAGCAGCCAAGAGGAACGGGACACAGATACGCAGTATTTT
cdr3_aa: CASSQEERDTDTQYF

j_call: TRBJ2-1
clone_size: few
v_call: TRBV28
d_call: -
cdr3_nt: TGTGCCAGCAGCCTCCTCGTCAATGAGCAGTTCTTC
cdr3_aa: CASSLLVNEQFF

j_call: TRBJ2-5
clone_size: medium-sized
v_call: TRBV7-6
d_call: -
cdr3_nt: TGTGCCAGCAGCTTAGGGCGGGGGCGGCAAGAGACCCAGTACTTC
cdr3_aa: CASSLGRGRQETQYF

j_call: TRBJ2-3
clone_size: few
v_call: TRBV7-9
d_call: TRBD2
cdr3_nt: TGTGCCAGCAGCTCCCGACTAGGGCGGGGGGCCGGAGATACGCAGTATTTT
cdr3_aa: CASSSRLGRGAGDTQYF

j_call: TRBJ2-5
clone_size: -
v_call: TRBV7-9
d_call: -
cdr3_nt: TGTGCCACCGCCCCCTCCCACCTCCAAGAGACCCAGTACTTC
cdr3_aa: CATAPSHLQETQYF

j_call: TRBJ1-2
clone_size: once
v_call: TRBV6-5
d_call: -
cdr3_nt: TGTGCCAGCAGTAAAGACAGGCTCGACTATGGCTACACCTTC
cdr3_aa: CASSKDRLDYGYTF

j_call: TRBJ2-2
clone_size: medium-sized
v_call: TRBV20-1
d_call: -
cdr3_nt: TGCAGTGCTAGAGATCCTCCAGGGGATAGCACCGGGGAGCTGTTTTTT
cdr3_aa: CSARDPPGDSTGELFF

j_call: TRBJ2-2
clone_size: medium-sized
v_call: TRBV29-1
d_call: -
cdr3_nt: TGCAGCGTTGATAGCGGCACCAACACCGGGGAGCTGTTTTTT
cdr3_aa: CSVDSGTNTGELFF

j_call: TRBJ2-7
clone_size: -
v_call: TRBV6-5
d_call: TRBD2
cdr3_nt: TGTGCCAGCAGTTTAGGACTAGCGGGATTATTCCACGAGCAGTACTTC
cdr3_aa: CASSLGLAGLFHEQYF

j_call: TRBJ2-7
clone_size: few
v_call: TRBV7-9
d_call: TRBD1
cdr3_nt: TGTGCCAGCAGCGCTCCGGGACAGGAGAGCTGCGAGCAGTACTTC
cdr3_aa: CASSAPGQESCEQYF

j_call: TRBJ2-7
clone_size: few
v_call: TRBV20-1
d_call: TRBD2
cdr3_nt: TGCAGTGCCACTCCGGGACTAGCGGGAGGCTCTTACGAGCAGTACTTC
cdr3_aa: CSATPGLAGGSYEQYF

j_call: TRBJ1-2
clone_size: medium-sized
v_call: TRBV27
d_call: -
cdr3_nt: TGTGCCAGCAGCCGTTTGAGGGAGGACTATGGCTACACCTTC
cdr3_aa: CASSRLREDYGYTF

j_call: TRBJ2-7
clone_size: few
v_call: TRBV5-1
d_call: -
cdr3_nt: TGCGCCAGCAGCTTGGATTCGGGGTCTGGTTACGAGCAGTACTTC
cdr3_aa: CASSLDSGSGYEQYF

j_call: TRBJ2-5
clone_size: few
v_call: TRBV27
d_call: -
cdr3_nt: TGTGCCAGCAGTCACCAAGAGACCCAGTACTTC
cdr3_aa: CASSHQETQYF

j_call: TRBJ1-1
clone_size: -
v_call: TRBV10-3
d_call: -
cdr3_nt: TGTGCCATCAGTGATAGGGGCTACACTGAAGCTTTCTTT
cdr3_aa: CAISDRGYTEAFF

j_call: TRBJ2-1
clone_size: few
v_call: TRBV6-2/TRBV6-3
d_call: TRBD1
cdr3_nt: TGTGCCGGCATCATTGGGGACAGGAGCTCCTACAATGAGCAGTTCTTC
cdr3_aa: CAGIIGDRSSYNEQFF

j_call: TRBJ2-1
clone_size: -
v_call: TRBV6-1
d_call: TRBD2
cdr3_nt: TGTGCCAGCACTTTCGGACTAGCGGAGTACAATGAGCAGTTCTTC
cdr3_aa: CASTFGLAEYNEQFF

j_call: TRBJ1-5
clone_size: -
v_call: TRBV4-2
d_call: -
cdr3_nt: TGTGCCAGCAGCCAAGAGGTAATTAGCAATCAGCCCCAGCATTTT
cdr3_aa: CASSQEVISNQPQHF

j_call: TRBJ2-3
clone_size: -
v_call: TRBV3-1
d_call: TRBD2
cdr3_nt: TGTGCCAGCAGCCAAGATGACACTAGCGGGATAGCGCAGTATTTT
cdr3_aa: CASSQDDTSGIAQYF

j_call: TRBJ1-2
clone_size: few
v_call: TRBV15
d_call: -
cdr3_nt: TGTGCCACCAGCAGAGATAACGGGGTGCACTATGGCTACACCTTC
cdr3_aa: CATSRDNGVHYGYTF

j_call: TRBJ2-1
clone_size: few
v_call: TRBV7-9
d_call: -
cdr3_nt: TGTGCCAGCAGCCGATATTACAATGAGCAGTTCTTC
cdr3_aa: CASSRYYNEQFF

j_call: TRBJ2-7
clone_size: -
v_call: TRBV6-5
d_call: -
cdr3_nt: TGTGCCAGCAGCAACCAGGCGACCTACGAGCAGTACTTC
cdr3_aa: CASSNQATYEQYF

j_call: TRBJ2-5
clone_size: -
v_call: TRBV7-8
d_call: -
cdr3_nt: TGTGCCAGCAGCTTAGAGGGCACTGGGTGGGAGACCCAGTACTTC
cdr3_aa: CASSLEGTGWETQYF

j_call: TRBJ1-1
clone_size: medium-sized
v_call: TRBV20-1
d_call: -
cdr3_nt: TGCAGTGGGCGACCTCGGCGGAACACTGAAGCTTTCTTT
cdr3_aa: CSGRPRRNTEAFF

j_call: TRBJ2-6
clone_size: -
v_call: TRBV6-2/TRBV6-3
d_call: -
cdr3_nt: TGTGCCAGCAGTTACTCGTACTCTGGGCTCTCTGGGGCCAACGTCCTGACTTTC
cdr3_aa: CASSYSYSGLSGANVLTF

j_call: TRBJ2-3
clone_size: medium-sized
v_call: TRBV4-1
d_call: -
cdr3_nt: TGCGCCAGCAGCCAAGATTCAGTTCGGTTCGGAGATACGCAGTATTTT
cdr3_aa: CASSQDSVRFGDTQYF

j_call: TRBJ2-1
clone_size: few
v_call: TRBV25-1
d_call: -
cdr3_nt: TGTGCCAGCAGCCGGCGGGCCGTAAATGAGCAGTTCTTC
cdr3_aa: CASSRRAVNEQFF

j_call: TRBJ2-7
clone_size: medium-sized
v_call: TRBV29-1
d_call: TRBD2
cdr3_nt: TGCAGCGTTGAAGATCGGGGTAGGGGAGGGTACGAGCAGTACTTC
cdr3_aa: CSVEDRGRGGYEQYF

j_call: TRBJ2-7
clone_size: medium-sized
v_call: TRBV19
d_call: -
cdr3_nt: TGTGCCAGTAGCGACAGCGCCTACGAGCAGTACTTC
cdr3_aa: CASSDSAYEQYF

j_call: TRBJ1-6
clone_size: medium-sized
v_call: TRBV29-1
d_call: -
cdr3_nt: TGCAGCGTTTCGGGAGACTTTGATTCACCCCTCCACTTT
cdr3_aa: CSVSGDFDSPLHF

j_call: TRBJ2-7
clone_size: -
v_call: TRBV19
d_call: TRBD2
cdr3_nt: TGTGCCAGTAGTATGGCTCTAGCGGAGCGATTCGAGCAGTACTTC
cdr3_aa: CASSMALAERFEQYF

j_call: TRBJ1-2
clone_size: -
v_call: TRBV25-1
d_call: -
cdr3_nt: TGTGCCAGCAGTAGTCGGACAGACTATGGCTACACCTTC
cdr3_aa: CASSSRTDYGYTF

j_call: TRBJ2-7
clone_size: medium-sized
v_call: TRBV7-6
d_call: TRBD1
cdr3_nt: TGTGCCAGCAGCTTAGCGCTAACAGGGGGCGGCTACGAGCAGTACTTC
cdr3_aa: CASSLALTGGGYEQYF

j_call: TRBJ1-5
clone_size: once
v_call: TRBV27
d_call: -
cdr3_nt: TGTGCCAGCAGTTTATATCCAAATCAGCCCCAGCATTTT
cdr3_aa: CASSLYPNQPQHF

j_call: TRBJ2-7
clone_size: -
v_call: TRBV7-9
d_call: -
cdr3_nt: TGTGCCAGCAGCTTAGGGCAAAACGAGCAGTACTTC
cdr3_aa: CASSLGQNEQYF

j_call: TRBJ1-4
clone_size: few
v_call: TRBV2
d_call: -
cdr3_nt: TGTGCCAGCAGTCTACCGGGCCAGGACTTTTTT
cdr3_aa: CASSLPGQDFF

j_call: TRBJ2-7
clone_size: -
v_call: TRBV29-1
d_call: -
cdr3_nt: TGCAGCGCGAGTGGCCGAGAGCAGTACTTC
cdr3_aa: CSASGREQYF

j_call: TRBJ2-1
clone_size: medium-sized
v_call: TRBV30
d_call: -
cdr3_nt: TGTGCCTGGAGTGCCCCCTCCGGTGAGCAGTTCTTC
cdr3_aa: CAWSAPSGEQFF

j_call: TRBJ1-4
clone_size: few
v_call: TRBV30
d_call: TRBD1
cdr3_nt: TGTGCCTGGAGTCCGACAGGGGGTAGTGAAAAACTGTTTTTT
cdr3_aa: CAWSPTGGSEKLFF

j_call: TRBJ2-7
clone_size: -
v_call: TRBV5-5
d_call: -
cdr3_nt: TGCGCCAGCAGCCAAGGGGCGAACGGGAATGAGCAGTACTTC
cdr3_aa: CASSQGANGNEQYF

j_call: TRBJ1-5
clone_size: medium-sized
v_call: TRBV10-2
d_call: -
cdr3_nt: TGCGCCAGCATGGGGCGACAGAACAATCAGCCCCAGCATTTT
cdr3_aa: CASMGRQNNQPQHF

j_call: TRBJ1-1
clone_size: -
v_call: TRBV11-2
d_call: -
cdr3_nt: TGTGCCAGCAGCTCCGGGATGAACACTGAAGCTTTCTTT
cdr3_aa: CASSSGMNTEAFF